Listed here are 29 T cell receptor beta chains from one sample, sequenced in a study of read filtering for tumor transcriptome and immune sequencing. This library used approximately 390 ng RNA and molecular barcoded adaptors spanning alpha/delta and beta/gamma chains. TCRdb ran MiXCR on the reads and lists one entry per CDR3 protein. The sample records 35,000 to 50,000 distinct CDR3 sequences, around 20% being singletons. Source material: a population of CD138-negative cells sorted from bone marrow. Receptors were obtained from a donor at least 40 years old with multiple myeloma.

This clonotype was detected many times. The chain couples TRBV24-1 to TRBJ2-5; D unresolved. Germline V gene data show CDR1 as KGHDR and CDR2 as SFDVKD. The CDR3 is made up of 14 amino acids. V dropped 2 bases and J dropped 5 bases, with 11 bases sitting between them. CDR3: CATSDSTIGETQYF. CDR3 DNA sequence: TGTGCCACCAGTGATTCCACCATCGGGGAGACCCAGTACTTC.

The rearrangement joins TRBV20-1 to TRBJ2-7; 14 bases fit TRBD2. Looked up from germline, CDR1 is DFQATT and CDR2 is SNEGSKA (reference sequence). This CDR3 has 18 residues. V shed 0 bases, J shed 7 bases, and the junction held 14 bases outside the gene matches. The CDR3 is CSARDGRLAGGPSGEQYF. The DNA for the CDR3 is TGCAGTGCTAGAGACGGCCGACTAGCGGGAGGGCCATCGGGGGAGCAGTACTTC.

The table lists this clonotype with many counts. In nucleotides, the CDR3 is TGTGCCAGCAGTTTAGGCGGGAGTAGAAACAATGAGCAGTTCTTC. This translates into CASSLGGSRNNEQFF. The chain carries TRBV28 and TRBJ2-1; the match to TRBD2 covers 7 bases. Trimming cost V 2 bases and J 5 bases; bases outside gene matches: 6. Germline V gene data show CDR1 as MDHEN and CDR2 as SYDVKM. CDR3 size: 15 residues.

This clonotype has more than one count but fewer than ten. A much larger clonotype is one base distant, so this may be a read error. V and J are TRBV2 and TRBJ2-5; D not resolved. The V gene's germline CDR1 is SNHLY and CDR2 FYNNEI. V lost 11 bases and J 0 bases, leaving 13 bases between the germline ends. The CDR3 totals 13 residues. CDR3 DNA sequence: TGTGCCGGCATGGCGCGAAACCAAGAGACCCAGTACTTC. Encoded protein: CAGMARNQETQYF.

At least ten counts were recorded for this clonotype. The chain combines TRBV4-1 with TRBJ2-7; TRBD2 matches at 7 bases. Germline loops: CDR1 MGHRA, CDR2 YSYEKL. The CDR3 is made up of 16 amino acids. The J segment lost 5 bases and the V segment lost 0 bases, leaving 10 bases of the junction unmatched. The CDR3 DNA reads TGCGCCAGCAGCCAAGAGACGGCGGGAGTCGGGAACGAGCAGTACTTC. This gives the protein CASSQETAGVGNEQYF.

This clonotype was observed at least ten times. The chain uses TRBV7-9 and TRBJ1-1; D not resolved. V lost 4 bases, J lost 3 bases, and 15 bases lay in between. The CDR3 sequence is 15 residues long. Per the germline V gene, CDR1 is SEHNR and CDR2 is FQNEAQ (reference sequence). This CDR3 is CASSSLVGFYTEAFF. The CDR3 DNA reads TGTGCCAGCAGCTCCCTCGTGGGGTTTTACACTGAAGCTTTCTTT.

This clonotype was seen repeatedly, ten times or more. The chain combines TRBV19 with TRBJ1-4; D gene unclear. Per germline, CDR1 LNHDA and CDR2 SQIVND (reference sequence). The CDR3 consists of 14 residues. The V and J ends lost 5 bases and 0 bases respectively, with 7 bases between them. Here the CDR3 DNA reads TGTGCCAGTAGTTCGCCGGCAACTAATGAAAAACTGTTTTTT. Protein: CASSSPATNEKLFF.

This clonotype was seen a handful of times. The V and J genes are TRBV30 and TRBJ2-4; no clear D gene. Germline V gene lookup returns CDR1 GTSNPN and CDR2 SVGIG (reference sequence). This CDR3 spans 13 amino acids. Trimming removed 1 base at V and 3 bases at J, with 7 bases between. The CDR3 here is CAWSGHFKNIQYF. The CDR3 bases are TGTGCCTGGAGTGGACACTTCAAAAACATTCAGTACTTC.

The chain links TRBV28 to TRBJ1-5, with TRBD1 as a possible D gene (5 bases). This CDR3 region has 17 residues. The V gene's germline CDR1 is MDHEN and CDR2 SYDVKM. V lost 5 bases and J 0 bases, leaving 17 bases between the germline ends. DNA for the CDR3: TGTGCCAGCAGTCCCTGGGACCGCCGAGATAGCAATCAGCCCCAGCATTTT. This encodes CASSPWDRRDSNQPQHF.

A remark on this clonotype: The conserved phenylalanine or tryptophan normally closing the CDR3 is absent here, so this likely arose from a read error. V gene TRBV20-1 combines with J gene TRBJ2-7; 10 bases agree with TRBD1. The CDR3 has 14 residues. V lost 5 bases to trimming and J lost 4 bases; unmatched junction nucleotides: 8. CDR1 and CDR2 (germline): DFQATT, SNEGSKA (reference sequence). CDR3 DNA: TGCAGTGCTGGGACAGGGGATTTGAGTTACGAGCAGTACCTC. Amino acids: CSAGTGDLSYEQYL.

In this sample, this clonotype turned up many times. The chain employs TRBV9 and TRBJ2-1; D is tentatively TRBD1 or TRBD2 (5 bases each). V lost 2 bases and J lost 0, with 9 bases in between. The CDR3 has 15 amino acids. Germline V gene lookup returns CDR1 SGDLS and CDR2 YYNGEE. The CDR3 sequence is CASSVAGTSYNEQFF. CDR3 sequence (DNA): TGTGCCAGCAGCGTGGCAGGGACCTCCTACAATGAGCAGTTCTTC.

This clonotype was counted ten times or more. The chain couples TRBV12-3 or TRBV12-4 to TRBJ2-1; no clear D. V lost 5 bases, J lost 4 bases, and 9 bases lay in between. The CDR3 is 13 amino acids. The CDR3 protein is CASSPPGYNEQFF. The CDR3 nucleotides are TGTGCCAGCAGTCCGCCCGGGTACAATGAGCAGTTCTTC.

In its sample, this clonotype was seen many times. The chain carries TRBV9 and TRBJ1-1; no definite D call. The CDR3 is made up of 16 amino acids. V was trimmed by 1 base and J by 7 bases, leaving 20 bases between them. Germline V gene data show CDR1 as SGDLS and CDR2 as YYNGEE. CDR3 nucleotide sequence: TGTGCCAGCAGCGTAACCCCGACGATTCTAGGCGGTGAAGCTTTCTTT. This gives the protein CASSVTPTILGGEAFF. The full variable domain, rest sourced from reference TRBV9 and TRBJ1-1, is DSGVTQTPKHLITATGQRVTLRCSPRSGDLSVYWYQQSLDQGLQFLIQYYNGEERAKGNILERFSAQQFPDLHSELNLSSLELGDSALYFCASSVTPTILGGEAFFGQGTRLTVV.

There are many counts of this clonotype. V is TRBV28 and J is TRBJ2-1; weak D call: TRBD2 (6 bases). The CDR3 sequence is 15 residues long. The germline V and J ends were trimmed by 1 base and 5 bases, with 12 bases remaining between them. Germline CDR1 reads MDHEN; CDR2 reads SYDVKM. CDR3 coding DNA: TGTGCCAGCAGTTTATTCGCGGGAATAGACAATGAGCAGTTCTTC. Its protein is CASSLFAGIDNEQFF. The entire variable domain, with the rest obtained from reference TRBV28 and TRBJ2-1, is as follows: DVKVTQSSRYLVKRTGEKVFLECVQDMDHENMFWYRQDPGLGLRLIYFSYDVKMKEKGDIPEGYSVSREKKERFSLILESASTNQTSMYLCASSLFAGIDNEQFFGPGTRLTVL.

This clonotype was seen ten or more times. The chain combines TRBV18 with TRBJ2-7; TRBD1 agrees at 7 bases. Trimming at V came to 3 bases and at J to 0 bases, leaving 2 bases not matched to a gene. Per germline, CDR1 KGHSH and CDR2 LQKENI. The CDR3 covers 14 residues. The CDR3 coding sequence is TGTGCCAGCTCACCCTGGGACAGCTCCTACGAGCAGTACTTC. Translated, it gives CASSPWDSSYEQYF.

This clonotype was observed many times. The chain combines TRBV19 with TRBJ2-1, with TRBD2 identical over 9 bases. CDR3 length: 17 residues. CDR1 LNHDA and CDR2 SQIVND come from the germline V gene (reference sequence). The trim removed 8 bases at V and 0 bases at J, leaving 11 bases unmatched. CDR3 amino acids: CASGETSGGFSYNEQFF. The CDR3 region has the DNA TGTGCCAGTGGGGAGACTAGCGGAGGATTCTCCTACAATGAGCAGTTCTTC.

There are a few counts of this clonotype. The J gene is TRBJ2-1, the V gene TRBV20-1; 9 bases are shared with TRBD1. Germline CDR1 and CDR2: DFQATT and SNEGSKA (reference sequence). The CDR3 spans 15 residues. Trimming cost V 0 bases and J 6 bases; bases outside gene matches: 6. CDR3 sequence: CSARDPQGAGNEQFF. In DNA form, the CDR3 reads TGCAGTGCTAGAGATCCACAGGGGGCTGGCAATGAGCAGTTCTTC.

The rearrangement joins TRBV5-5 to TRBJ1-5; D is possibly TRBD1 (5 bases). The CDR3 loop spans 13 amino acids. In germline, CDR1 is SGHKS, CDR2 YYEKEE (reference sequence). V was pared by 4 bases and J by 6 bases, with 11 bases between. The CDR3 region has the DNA TGTGCCAGCAGCGTGGGGGGGATTCAGCCCCAGCATTTT. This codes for CASSVGGIQPQHF.

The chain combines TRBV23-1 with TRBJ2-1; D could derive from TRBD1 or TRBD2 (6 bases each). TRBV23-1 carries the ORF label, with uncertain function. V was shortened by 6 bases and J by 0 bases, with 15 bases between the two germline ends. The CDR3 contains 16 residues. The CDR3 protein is CASSPKGGISYNEQFF. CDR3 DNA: TGCGCCAGCAGCCCTAAGGGGGGAATCTCCTACAATGAGCAGTTCTTC.

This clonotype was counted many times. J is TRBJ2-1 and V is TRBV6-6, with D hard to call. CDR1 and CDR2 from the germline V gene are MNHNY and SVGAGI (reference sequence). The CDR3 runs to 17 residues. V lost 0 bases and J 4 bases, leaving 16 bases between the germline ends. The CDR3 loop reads CASSYSNSPTIYNEQFF. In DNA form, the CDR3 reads TGTGCCAGCAGTTACTCAAACTCCCCTACTATTTACAATGAGCAGTTCTTC.

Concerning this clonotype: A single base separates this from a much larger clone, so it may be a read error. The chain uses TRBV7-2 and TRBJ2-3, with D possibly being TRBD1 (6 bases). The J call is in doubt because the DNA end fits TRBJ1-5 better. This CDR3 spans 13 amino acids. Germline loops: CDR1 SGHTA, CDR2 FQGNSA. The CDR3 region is CASSVQGRDTQHF. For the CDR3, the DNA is TGTGCCAGCAGCGTACAGGGACGCGATACGCAGCATTTT.

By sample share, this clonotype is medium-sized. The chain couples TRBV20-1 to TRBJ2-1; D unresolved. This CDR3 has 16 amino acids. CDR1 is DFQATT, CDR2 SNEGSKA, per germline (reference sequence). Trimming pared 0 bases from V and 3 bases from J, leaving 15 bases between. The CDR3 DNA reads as TGCAGTGCTAGAGAAGGTGTGTCAGATCTCTACAATGAGCAGTTCTTC. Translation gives CSAREGVSDLYNEQFF.

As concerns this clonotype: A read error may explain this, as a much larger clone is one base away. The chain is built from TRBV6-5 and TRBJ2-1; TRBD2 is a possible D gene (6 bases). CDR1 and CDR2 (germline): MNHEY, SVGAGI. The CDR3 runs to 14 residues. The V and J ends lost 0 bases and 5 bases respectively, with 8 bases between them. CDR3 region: CASSYSGLHNEQFF. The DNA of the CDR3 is TGTGCCAGCAGTTACTCGGGACTCCACAATGAGCAGTTCTTC.

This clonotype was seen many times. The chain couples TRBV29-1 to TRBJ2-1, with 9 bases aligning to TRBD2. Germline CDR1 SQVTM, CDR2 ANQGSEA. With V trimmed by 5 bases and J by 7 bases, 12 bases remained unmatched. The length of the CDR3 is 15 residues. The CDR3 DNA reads TGCAGCGTTACCTTCGGGGGGACTAGCCGGAATGAGCAGTTCTTC. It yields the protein CSVTFGGTSRNEQFF.

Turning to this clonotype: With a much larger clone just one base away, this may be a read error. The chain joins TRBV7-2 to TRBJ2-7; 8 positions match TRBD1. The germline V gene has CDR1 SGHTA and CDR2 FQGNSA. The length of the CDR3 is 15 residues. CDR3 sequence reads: CASSRSRDRRYERYF. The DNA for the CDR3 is TGTGCCAGCAGCCGTAGCCGGGACAGGCGGTACGAGCGGTACTTC.

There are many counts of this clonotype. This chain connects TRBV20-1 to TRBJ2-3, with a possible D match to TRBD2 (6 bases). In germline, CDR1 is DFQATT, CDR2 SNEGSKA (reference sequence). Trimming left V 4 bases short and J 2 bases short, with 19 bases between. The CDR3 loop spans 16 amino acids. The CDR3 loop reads CSANPLSGSLTDTQYF. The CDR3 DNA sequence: TGCAGTGCTAACCCTTTGAGCGGGTCACTCACAGATACGCAGTATTTT.

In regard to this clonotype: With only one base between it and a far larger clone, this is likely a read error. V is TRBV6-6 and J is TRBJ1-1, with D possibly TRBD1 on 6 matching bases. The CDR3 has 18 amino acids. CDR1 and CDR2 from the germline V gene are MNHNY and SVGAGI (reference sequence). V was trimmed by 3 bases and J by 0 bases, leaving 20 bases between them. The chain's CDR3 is CASSYMRTQGKLNTEAFF. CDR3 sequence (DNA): TGTGCCAGCAGTTATATGAGGACACAGGGAAAGTTGAACACTGAAGCTTTCTTT.

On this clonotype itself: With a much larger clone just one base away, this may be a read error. The CDR3 sequence is CSSSDRAALYEQYF. Written as DNA, the CDR3 is TGTTCCAGCAGTGACCGGGCCGCACTCTACGAGCAGTACTTC. This rearrangement joins TRBV6-5 to TRBJ2-7; no reliable D call. The CDR3 loop spans 14 amino acids. Germline-derived CDR1 and CDR2 are MNHEY and SVGAGI.

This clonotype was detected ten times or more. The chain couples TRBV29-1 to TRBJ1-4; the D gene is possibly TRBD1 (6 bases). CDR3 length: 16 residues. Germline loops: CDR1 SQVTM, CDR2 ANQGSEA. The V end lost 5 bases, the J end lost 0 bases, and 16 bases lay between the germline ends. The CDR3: CSVNSSQGPTNEKLFF. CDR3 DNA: TGCAGCGTTAATTCCTCACAGGGTCCAACTAATGAAAAACTGTTTTTT.